This T cell receptor beta chain originates from a study of technical replicates of blood from a few donors. Profiled with immunoSEQ multiplex PCR; TCRdb holds only in-frame clones, not every one. The repertoire holds tens of thousands of clones, about 91% seen once, with around 4% in the top ten. Deletions cut 2 bases from V and 4 bases from J, with 11 bases between. Germline-derived CDR1 and CDR2 are LGHNA and YSLEER. There are 15 residues in the CDR3. The J gene is TRBJ1-4, the V gene TRBV4-3, with TRBD1 as a possible D gene (6 bases). The sample taken for sequencing was PBMCs. This TCR was sampled from a human donor in good health. Some clones in this sample may be carry-over from other donors' samples. CDR3 sequence (DNA): TGCGCCAGCAGCCAATTGGACAGAGATAATGAAAAACTGTTTTTT. This translates into CASSQLDRDNEKLFF.